This is a list of T cell receptor beta chains from one sample in a study of blood T cell repertoires in COVID-19. Measured with immunoSEQ multiplex PCR; TCRdb has only the in-frame clones, and not every one. The table records roughly 60,000 clones, almost 90% of them present only once. Sequenced: peripheral blood. Every receptor here comes from a man between 60 and 75 years old with active COVID-19. Each CDR3 is given with its conserved first and last residue. Each record gives: V gene, J gene, D gene, clone size, CDR3 protein, CDR3 DNA. A D gene is named only where the DNA matches it firmly. Size is stated for part of the rows, as once, few or many counts, or as a class when the clone is expanded.

TRBV28,TRBJ2-7,TRBD2,-,CASSLYQGGSYEQYF,TGTGCCAGCAGTCTGTACCAGGGAGGGTCCTACGAGCAGTACTTC
TRBV27,TRBJ2-7,-,once,CASSLVHNDYEQYF,TGTGCCAGCAGTTTAGTCCACAACGACTACGAGCAGTACTTC
TRBV7-8,TRBJ2-7,-,-,CASSLGGGTYEQYF,TGTGCCAGCAGCTTAGGTGGGGGGACCTACGAGCAGTACTTC
TRBV29-1,TRBJ2-1,TRBD1,-,CSVCQGTGGYNEQFF,TGCAGCGTTTGTCAGGGGACAGGAGGCTACAATGAGCAGTTCTTC
TRBV10-3,TRBJ2-1,TRBD2,-,CAIGGLAGLSEQFF,TGTGCCATCGGGGGGCTAGCGGGGTTAAGTGAGCAGTTCTTC
TRBV10-2,TRBJ1-2,-,-,CASLGGNYGYTF,TGCGCCAGCCTGGGGGGAAATTATGGCTACACCTTC
TRBV5-1,TRBJ2-2,-,-,CASSLAQGNTGELFF,TGCGCCAGCAGCTTGGCTCAGGGGAACACCGGGGAGCTGTTTTTT
TRBV4-2,TRBJ1-5,-,-,CASSQGRGRGQNSNQPQHF,TGTGCCAGCAGCCAAGGGAGAGGCAGGGGTCAAAATAGCAATCAGCCCCAGCATTTT
TRBV14,TRBJ1-2,TRBD1,-,CASSQVQGAQGYTF,TGTGCCAGCAGCCAAGTACAGGGGGCGCAAGGCTACACCTTC
TRBV10-1,TRBJ2-1,-,-,CASSEGPGNEQFF,TGCGCCAGCAGTGAAGGGCCAGGGAATGAGCAGTTCTTC
TRBV14,TRBJ2-7,TRBD2,few,CASRPGGSGSWEQYF,TGTGCCAGCAGACCCGGGGGTAGCGGGAGCTGGGAGCAGTACTTC
TRBV9,TRBJ1-5,-,-,CASSVESVVGPQHF,TGTGCCAGCAGCGTAGAGTCGGTAGTTGGGCCCCAGCATTTT
TRBV10-2,TRBJ1-4,-,-,CASSGRGQRATNEKLFF,TGCGCCAGCAGTGGCAGGGGCCAAAGAGCAACTAATGAAAAACTGTTTTTT
TRBV5-1,TRBJ2-1,-,-,CASFPGTPGNEQFF,TGCGCCAGCTTCCCCGGGACACCTGGGAATGAGCAGTTCTTC
TRBV21-1,TRBJ2-3,-,-,CASSKVKGGSTDTQYF,TGTGCCAGCAGCAAAGTCAAGGGAGGGAGCACAGATACGCAGTATTTT
TRBV11-2,TRBJ2-1,TRBD2,-,CASSLVAGGPLGNEQFF,TGTGCCAGCAGCTTAGTTGCGGGAGGGCCTCTTGGCAATGAGCAGTTCTTC
TRBV7-9,TRBJ2-3,TRBD2,-,CASSLVSGTTDTQYF,TGTGCCAGCAGCTTAGTTAGCGGGACCACAGATACGCAGTATTTT
TRBV5-1,TRBJ2-7,-,-,CASSLDLANEQYF,TGCGCCAGCAGCTTGGATCTAGCGAACGAGCAGTACTTC
TRBV7-9,TRBJ2-7,TRBD2,-,CASSSGLANYEQYF,TGTGCCAGCAGCTCCGGACTAGCTAATTACGAGCAGTACTTC
TRBV6-6,TRBJ1-1,TRBD1,-,CASSYSLRGDTEAFF,TGTGCCAGCAGTTACTCGCTCAGGGGGGACACTGAAGCTTTCTTT
TRBV6-5,TRBJ2-1,-,-,CASSYSSTRAERFF,TGTGCCAGCAGTTACTCGAGTACCCGAGCCGAACGGTTCTTC
TRBV6-5,TRBJ2-2,TRBD1,-,CASSSGQGIYTGELFF,TGTGCCAGCAGTTCTGGACAGGGGATTTACACCGGGGAGCTGTTTTTT
TRBV11-3,TRBJ2-7,-,-,CASSLAGKPYEQYF,TGTGCCAGCAGCTTAGCAGGGAAGCCCTACGAGCAGTACTTC
TRBV7-9,TRBJ1-2,-,-,CASQPGGGGVGYTF,TGTGCCAGCCAACCGGGAGGGGGAGGCGTTGGCTACACCTTC
TRBV6-5,TRBJ2-6,-,-,CASSYQGPGANVLTF,TGTGCCAGCAGTTATCAGGGCCCTGGGGCCAACGTCCTGACTTTC
TRBV6-5,TRBJ1-3,TRBD1,-,CASSRTGFSGNTIYF,TGTGCCAGCAGTAGGACAGGCTTCTCTGGAAACACCATATATTTT
TRBV10-2,TRBJ2-1,-,once,CASSEPVPNEQFF,TGCGCCAGCAGTGAGCCGGTTCCCAATGAGCAGTTCTTC
TRBV3-1/TRBV3-2,TRBJ2-1,TRBD1,-,CASTQGDRGSNEQFF,TGTGCCAGCACCCAAGGAGACAGGGGAAGCAATGAGCAGTTCTTC
TRBV3-1/TRBV3-2,TRBJ1-2,TRBD1,-,CASSLARDRGRHYGYTF,TGTGCCAGCAGCCTTGCTAGGGACAGGGGGCGCCACTATGGCTACACCTTC
TRBV6-6,TRBJ2-1,TRBD1,-,CASRTYRDRHYNEQFF,TGTGCCAGCAGAACTTACCGGGACAGGCATTACAATGAGCAGTTCTTC
TRBV18,TRBJ2-7,TRBD1,-,CASSDIQGNEQYF,TGTGCCAGCTCAGATATACAGGGGAACGAGCAGTACTTC
TRBV12-3/TRBV12-4,TRBJ2-7,-,-,CASSPGNYEQYF,TGTGCCAGCAGTCCAGGGAACTACGAGCAGTACTTC
TRBV5-6,TRBJ2-5,TRBD2,-,CASSLGLAGVQETQYF,TGTGCCAGCAGCTTGGGACTAGCGGGAGTCCAAGAGACCCAGTACTTC
TRBV28,TRBJ2-5,-,-,CASNLPSGNQETQYF,TGTGCCAGCAATTTACCATCCGGTAACCAAGAGACCCAGTACTTC
TRBV29-1,TRBJ2-2,-,-,CSATTGPANTGELFF,TGCAGCGCCACAACAGGGCCGGCGAACACCGGGGAGCTGTTTTTT
TRBV19,TRBJ2-1,TRBD2,-,CASIPFGGGSNEQFF,TGTGCCAGTATCCCCTTCGGGGGGGGGTCCAATGAGCAGTTCTTC
TRBV6-5,TRBJ2-7,-,-,CASGRHQLDGFEQYF,TGTGCCAGCGGACGTCATCAACTAGACGGATTCGAGCAGTACTTC
TRBV7-3,TRBJ1-2,-,once,CASSLNKRWGENYGYTF,TGTGCCAGCAGCTTAAATAAGAGATGGGGGGAAAACTATGGCTACACCTTC
TRBV18,TRBJ1-1,-,once,CASSPDRLNTEAFF,TGTGCCAGCTCACCAGACAGATTGAACACTGAAGCTTTCTTT
TRBV18,TRBJ2-5,TRBD2,-,CASSPQSSGRGETQYF,TGTGCCAGCTCACCACAGTCTAGCGGGAGAGGGGAGACCCAGTACTTC